These 6 T cell receptor beta chains came from one sample sequenced in a study of blood T cells in healthy people across ages. The authors ran a second PCR of about 7 to 11 cycles using a sample-barcoded 5' primer and a J-beta primer mix. TCRdb redid the calling of the 5' RACE reads with MiXCR, one entry per CDR3 protein. This sample has some 1,000,000 distinct CDR3 sequences, with under 30% found just once. The sample was also reused in another study, on T cells of mothers and their children.

The sample was blood. The receptor set was obtained from a girl under 10 years old in good health.

The rearrangement links TRBV20-1 to TRBJ1-4; D is unresolved. Germline V lookup: CDR1 DFQATT, CDR2 SNEGSKA (reference sequence). V lost 3 bases and J lost 7, with 12 bases in between. The CDR3 loop spans 13 amino acids. As DNA, the CDR3 is TGCAGTGCTAGGGACCGGAGGAGTGAAAAACTGTTTTTT. It yields the protein CSARDRRSEKLFF.

The chain carries TRBV12-3 or TRBV12-4 and TRBJ2-3; tentative D call: TRBD2 (5 bases). The CDR3 loop spans 12 amino acids. Trimming shortened V by 7 bases and J by 5 bases, and 10 bases separated the two germline ends. The CDR3 coding sequence is TGTGCCAGCACGGAGGAGAGAGATACGCAGTATTTT. Its protein product is CASTEERDTQYF.

V gene TRBV2 combines with J gene TRBJ2-3; 14 positions match TRBD2. This CDR3 comprises 17 residues. The ends lost 5 bases at V and 0 bases at J; junction bases unmatched: 4. The germline CDR1 and CDR2 sequences are SNHLY and FYNNEI. In nucleotides, the CDR3 is TGTGCCAGCAGTCTGACTAGCGGGAGGGCTAGCACAGATACGCAGTATTTT. Translation: CASSLTSGRASTDTQYF.

The chain joins TRBV5-1 to TRBJ2-7, with a weak D call TRBD1 (6 bases). The germline V gene has CDR1 SGHRS and CDR2 YFSETQ. The germline V and J ends were trimmed by 1 base and 6 bases, with 14 bases remaining between them. This CDR3 has 14 residues. The CDR3 DNA reads as TGCGCCAGCAGCTTGTACTCAGGGGCGGTCGAGCAGTACTTC. It is translated as CASSLYSGAVEQYF.

This chain links TRBV20-1 with TRBJ1-6; a possible D gene is TRBD1 (5 bases). The CDR3 sequence is 12 residues long. CDR1 is DFQATT and CDR2 is SNEGSKA in the germline V gene (reference sequence). V shed 7 bases and J shed 6 bases, with 10 bases lying between them. The CDR3 DNA follows: TGCAGTGGCGCGGGGCCTAATTCACCCCTCCACTTT. This encodes CSGAGPNSPLHF.

This clonotype occurred a few times. The rearrangement joins TRBV9 to TRBJ1-6; tentatively, D is TRBD1 (5 bases). This CDR3 contains 13 residues. Trimming removed 0 bases from V and 9 bases from J, with 7 bases in between. CDR1 SGDLS and CDR2 YYNGEE come from the germline V gene. This chain's CDR3 is CASSVVGVSPLHF. For the CDR3, the DNA is TGTGCCAGCAGCGTAGTAGGGGTTTCACCCCTCCACTTT.